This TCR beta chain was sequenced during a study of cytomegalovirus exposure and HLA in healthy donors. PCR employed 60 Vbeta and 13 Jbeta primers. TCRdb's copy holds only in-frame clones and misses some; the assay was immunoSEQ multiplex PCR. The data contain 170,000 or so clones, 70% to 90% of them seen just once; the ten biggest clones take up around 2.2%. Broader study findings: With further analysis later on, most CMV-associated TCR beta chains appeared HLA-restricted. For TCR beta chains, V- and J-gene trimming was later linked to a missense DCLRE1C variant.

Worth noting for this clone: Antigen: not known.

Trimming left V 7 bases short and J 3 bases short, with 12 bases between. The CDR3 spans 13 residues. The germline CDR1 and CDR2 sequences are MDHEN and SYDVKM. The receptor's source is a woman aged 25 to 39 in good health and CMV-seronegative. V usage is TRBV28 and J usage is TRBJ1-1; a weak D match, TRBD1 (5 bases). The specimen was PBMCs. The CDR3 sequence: CASNRRGYTEAFF. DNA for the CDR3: TGTGCCAGCAACAGGAGGGGATACACTGAAGCTTTCTTT.